This TCR beta chain was captured in a study of T cell changes during pregnancy in multiple sclerosis. In germline, CDR1 is SGDLS, CDR2 YYNGEE. The CDR3 covers 12 residues. The V gene lost 7 bases and the J gene lost 7 bases, with 14 bases spanning the gap. Measured with immunoSEQ multiplex PCR; TCRdb has only the in-frame clones, and not every one. The sample includes 45,000 to 60,000 clones, 75% to 95% of them seen just once. Sample: peripheral blood, taken after pregnancy. The chain combines TRBV9 with TRBJ1-2; D is unresolved. This clonotype was sampled from a female donor in good health, enrolled as a control in a pregnancy study. This CDR3 is CASASFFGGYTF. For the CDR3, the DNA is TGTGCCAGCGCCTCCTTTTTCGGTGGCTACACCTTC.